These T cell receptor beta chains were read from a single sample in a study of shared clonotypes between healthy human individuals. Only in-frame clones appear in the TCRdb table, and some are missing; sequencing was by immunoSEQ multiplex PCR. This table has over 1.5 million clones, around 98% appearing once. Sequencing was done on a sample of naive CD4+ T cells sorted from blood. These receptors were obtained from a young man in good health. The CDR3 runs from the conserved cysteine through the conserved F or W.

J gene | V gene | CDR3 protein
TRBJ1-2 | TRBV19 | CASNPGGGYTF
TRBJ2-1 | TRBV7-9 | CASAGGTHLADKWDNEQFF
TRBJ2-7 | TRBV6-1 | CASRVDRGSSEQYF
TRBJ1-5 | TRBV7-9 | CASSLATGVNQPQHF
TRBJ2-1 | TRBV5-1 | CASRNQGVFYNEQFF
TRBJ2-7 | TRBV27 | CASSKLTSGIMGEQYF
TRBJ1-5 | TRBV5-6 | CASSLRDQPQHF
TRBJ2-2 | TRBV28 | CASMRRRRATNTGELFF
TRBJ2-7 | TRBV19 | CASSIQGTLAYEQYF
TRBJ1-5 | TRBV6-6 | CASRHREEGNQPQHF
TRBJ2-1 | TRBV12-5 | CASGPSRGFSYNEQFF
TRBJ2-2 | TRBV19 | CASSRGRAGELFF
TRBJ2-2 | TRBV5-4 | CASSAGQGATNTGELFF
TRBJ2-1 | TRBV9 | CASSVERSPSSYNEQFF
TRBJ2-5 | TRBV27 | CASKDSQTLKTQYF
TRBJ2-2 | TRBV30 | CAWRSVTGELFF
TRBJ2-5 | TRBV28 | CARPNERVLETQYF
TRBJ1-4 | TRBV7-2 | CASSVRPGGEKLFF
TRBJ2-7 | TRBV30 | CAWSRAYEQYF
TRBJ2-7 | TRBV6-1 | CASSKTQDRSYEQYF
TRBJ2-3 | TRBV30 | CAWSVRDLIAGTMVTDTQYF
TRBJ2-2 | TRBV28 | CASSLDPSGTGELFF
TRBJ1-2 | TRBV28 | CASSPLLISGYGYTF
TRBJ1-2 | TRBV4-2 | CASSQVTGTRGGYGYTF
TRBJ2-3 | TRBV7-7 | CASSLDRTDTQYF
TRBJ2-7 | TRBV5-1 | CASSLAGSGIYEQYF
TRBJ2-6 | TRBV5-4 | CASSTPDSPHGANVLTF